This T cell receptor (beta chain) is from a study of cytomegalovirus exposure and HLA in healthy donors. Findings and limits, study-wide: In an earlier analysis, in several hundred donors, most V segments appeared productive either ~87% or ~30% of the time. Researchers reportedly found TCR beta sequences accurately predicted most subjects' HLA-A and HLA-B alleles. In vitro experiments confirmed that three CMV-associated chains were specific for CMV antigens.

The study sampled nominally healthy donors, though unrecorded immune exposures were likely. With regard to this clone: The antigen remains unidentified.

Germline lookup yields CDR1 SGHNT and CDR2 YYREEE (reference sequence). V gave up 1 base and J gave up 13 bases, with 20 bases separating them. This CDR3 contains 14 residues. PCR amplification relied on 60 Vbeta primers (plus 13 Jbeta primers). This table comes from immunoSEQ multiplex PCR, and its TCRdb copy is limited to in-frame clones, with some not included. The table lists approximately 59,000 clones, 60% to 70% of them singletons. The sample comprised PBMCs. The chain couples TRBV5-4 to TRBJ1-2, with D uncertain. This sequence was found in a man aged 35-49 years in good health and CMV-seropositive. The CDR3 here is CASSLYLAPKSSTF. The CDR3 nucleotides read TGTGCCAGCAGCTTGTACCTAGCTCCCAAGTCGTCCACCTTC. Variable domain in full (rest from reference TRBV5-4 and TRBJ1-2): ETGVTQSPTHLIKTRGQQVTLRCSSQSGHNTVSWYQQALGQGPQFIFQYYREEENGRGNFPPRFSGLQFPNYSSELNVNALELDDSALYLCASSLYLAPKSSTFGSGTRLTVV.